This entry describes one T cell receptor beta chain. The antigen it recognizes is unknown. Base qualities are not recorded, but no much larger clone differs from it by a single base. The record originates from a study of chemoradiotherapy in HPV16-positive cancers (dated by TCRdb to 2021 to 2024). Context from the whole study: Functional T-cell assays on cells from a couple of HPV16-positive patients defined candidate HPV-specific T-cell clones and common TCR motifs. Whether T-cell immunity against the HPV oncoproteins E6 and E7 changes during chemoradiotherapy and whether survival is affected by this immunity were examined in the study. The candidate HPV-specific TCRs and motifs were subsequently tracked in TCR repertoires obtained from 70 to 95 patients with HPV-related cancers.

Repertoires were sampled multiple times during chemoradiotherapy, which allowed clonal expansion in the tumor microenvironment to be followed. Library construction relied on the immunoSEQ multiplex PCR assay. The immuneACCESS repertoire file appears here via TCRdb, limited to in-frame rearrangements. These files lack a portion of the clones; in checked studies, under half of the deficit traces to unresolved V genes, and the cause of the others is not known. For this sample the table gives just under 7,000 clones, of which 75% to 80% were detected only once. More than 3.5% of the sample is in the top ten clones. Trimming accounts for 3 bases at V and 7 bases at J, while the number of junction bases matched to no gene is 15. Measured from the cysteine to the phenylalanine, the CDR3 is 18 residues long. Of the read, only the CDR3 DNA is kept; its 54 bases are in frame from base 1. CDR1 and CDR2 (KGHSH, LQKENI) derive from the germline V gene.

The full study reports these points: Expansion of candidate HPV-specific clones and E7-related TCR motifs was observed in the tumor microenvironment during treatment, whereas no such expansion was observed for non-HPV-specific T cells. The functional definition of HPV-specific T cells was derived from only two HPV16-positive patients, and the survival association was reported for HPV16-positive patients. In HPV16-positive patients, expansion of HPV-responsive T cells during chemoradiotherapy was associated with improved recurrence-free survival.

This specimen was collected from a patient who underwent chemoradiotherapy. The sequence came from a human donor with HPV-associated anogenital cancer. The rearrangement joined TRBV18 to TRBJ1-6; 7 bases in the middle match TRBD1. The CDR3 region has the sequence CASSPIQGRLDGNSPLHF. The sequence in DNA is TGTGCCAGCTCACCGATACAGGGGCGACTGGATGGGAATTCACCCCTCCACTTT.